This T cell receptor beta chain emerged from a study of blood T cell repertoires in COVID-19. Germline CDR1 is SGHAT and CDR2 is FQNNGV. The V gene end was trimmed by 2 bases and the J gene end by 4 bases; junction bases not matched to a gene: 3. The CDR3 runs to 14 residues. Seattle cases were enrolled at active infection and followed longitudinally. Sequenced by immunoSEQ multiplex PCR; TCRdb stores in-frame clones only, minus some. Among about 200,000 clones listed, roughly nine tenths were seen once. This receptor was identified in a man between 60 and 70 years old with COVID-19, enrolled during active disease. The sequenced material came from peripheral blood. The chain uses TRBV11-2 and TRBJ2-3; 7 bases agree with TRBD1. The DNA of the CDR3 is TGTGCCAGCAGCTTAAGGGGGCCCGCAGATACGCAGTATTTT. Protein: CASSLRGPADTQYF.